A single sample is the source of the 3 T cell receptor beta chains below, sequenced in a study of cytomegalovirus exposure and HLA in healthy donors. Vbeta (60) and Jbeta (13) primers were used in the PCR. Data came from immunoSEQ multiplex PCR; TCRdb stores just in-frame clones and leaves some out. The repertoire includes approximately 100,000 clones, 70% to 90% of them detected once, and 2% to 2.5% sits in the top ten. The specimen was PBMCs. Receptor source: a man between 18 and 29 years old in good health and CMV-seronegative.

This sequence joins TRBV12-5 and TRBJ1-2; D unclear. The CDR3 has 14 amino acids. Germline CDR1 reads LGHNT; CDR2 reads FRNRAP. V lost 6 bases and J lost 3, with 14 bases in between. CDR3 sequence reads: CASGSGRVHYGYTF. In nucleotides, the CDR3 is TGTGCTAGTGGCTCGGGGAGGGTACACTATGGCTACACCTTC.

This clone was recorded only once. The chain couples TRBV9 to TRBJ2-1, with 8 positions matching TRBD1. The germline CDR1 and CDR2 sequences are SGDLS and YYNGEE. Trimming removed 0 bases from V and 7 bases from J; junction bases left unmatched: 9. This CDR3 region has 16 residues. The CDR3 nucleotides read TGTGCCAGCAGCGTAGGCGCGGCAGGGGGCCTGAATGAGCAGTTCTTC. It translates to CASSVGAAGGLNEQFF.

V and J are TRBV18 and TRBJ2-5; D is unresolved. Looked up from germline, CDR1 is KGHSH and CDR2 is LQKENI. With 3 bases removed from V and 4 bases from J, the gap between germline ends came to 12 bases. The CDR3 spans 14 residues. The CDR3 is CASSPPEARETQYF. CDR3 bases: TGTGCCAGCTCACCCCCCGAGGCCCGAGAGACCCAGTACTTC.